Below are 21 T cell receptor beta chains sequenced from a single sample in a study of siplizumab effects on memory and regulatory T cells. Sequencing was performed with immunoSEQ multiplex PCR; in TCRdb, only in-frame clones are kept and a portion is missing. There are about 80,000 clones in the sample; 85% to 95% occur only once, and less than 20% lies in the top ten. What was sequenced was CD8+ T cells sorted from blood. These receptors came from a human donor in good health.

This clone was seen only a few times. The chain couples TRBV28 to TRBJ2-1; tentatively, D is TRBD1 (6 bases). Germline loops: CDR1 MDHEN, CDR2 SYDVKM. This CDR3 is 15 amino acids long. V was shortened by 5 bases and J by 4 bases, with 15 bases between the two germline ends. The CDR3 loop is CASSVRTEKYNEQFF. The CDR3, as DNA: TGTGCCAGCAGTGTCCGGACAGAGAAGTACAATGAGCAGTTCTTC.

The chain joins TRBV28 to TRBJ2-7, with no clear D. Trimming stripped 3 bases from V and 0 bases from J, with 12 bases between. Germline V gene data show CDR1 as MDHEN and CDR2 as SYDVKM. The CDR3 is 15 amino acids. CDR3 in amino acids: CASSFRAVYSYEQYF. DNA of the CDR3: TGTGCCAGCAGTTTTCGGGCAGTTTACTCCTACGAGCAGTACTTC.

This rearrangement joins TRBV7-3 to TRBJ2-3; TRBD2 matches at 7 bases. The CDR3 has 17 residues. Germline CDR1 SGHTA, CDR2 FQGTGA. V was clipped by 5 bases and J by 0 bases; unmatched bases: 11. The CDR3, as DNA: TGTGCCAGCAGCATATCATTAGCGGGTACTAGCACAGATACGCAGTATTTT. Amino acid sequence: CASSISLAGTSTDTQYF.

V is TRBV20-1 and J is TRBJ1-1, with no clear D. Germline-derived CDR1 and CDR2 are DFQATT and SNEGSKA (reference sequence). This CDR3 region has 8 residues. V was shortened by 5 bases and J by 6 bases, with 1 base between the two germline ends. CDR3 sequence: CSASEAFF. The DNA of the CDR3 is TGCAGTGCTTCTGAAGCTTTCTTT.

V is TRBV29-1 and J is TRBJ1-1, with 9 bases identical to TRBD1. Germline trimming cut 7 bases from V and 3 bases from J; bases unmatched to any gene: 6. Germline values: CDR1 SQVTM, CDR2 ANQGSEA. The CDR3 totals 13 residues. CDR3 protein: CSGGQGTYTEAFF. DNA of the CDR3: TGCAGCGGCGGACAGGGGACATACACTGAAGCTTTCTTT. The full variable domain, its missing parts supplied by reference TRBV29-1 and TRBJ1-1, is SAVISQKPSRDICQRGTSLTIQCQVDSQVTMMFWYRQQPGQSLTLIATANQGSEATYESGFVIDKFPISRPNLTFSTLTVSNMSPEDSSIYLCSGGQGTYTEAFFGQGTRLTVV.

V gene TRBV5-1 combines with J gene TRBJ2-7; the D gene could be TRBD1 or TRBD2 (5 bases each). This CDR3 is built from 16 residues. Germline V gives CDR1 SGHRS, CDR2 YFSETQ. V was trimmed by 4 bases and J by 5 bases, leaving 22 bases between them. The CDR3 here is CASSTGRRFERDEQYF. The CDR3 DNA is TGCGCCAGCAGCACAGGACGGCGGTTTGAGAGGGACGAGCAGTACTTC.

V is TRBV7-3 and J is TRBJ2-3; no reliable D call. V lost 2 bases, J lost 0 bases, and 9 bases lay in between. The CDR3 sequence is 15 residues long. Germline V gene sequence: CDR1 SGHTA, CDR2 FQGTGA. CDR3 in amino acids: CASSLGQTSTDTQYF. The CDR3 region has the DNA TGTGCCAGCAGCTTAGGTCAGACTAGCACAGATACGCAGTATTTT.

V is TRBV9 and J is TRBJ2-7, with a possible D match to TRBD1 (6 bases). The germline gives CDR1 SGDLS, CDR2 YYNGEE. V was shortened by 0 bases and J by 3 bases, with 10 bases between the two germline ends. This CDR3 contains 14 residues. The DNA for the CDR3 is TGTGCCAGCAGCGTAGGGTCAGGGGTCTACGAGCAGTACTTC. Translation: CASSVGSGVYEQYF.

The gene calls are TRBV7-9 and TRBJ2-4; weak D call: TRBD2 (6 bases). There are 16 residues in the CDR3. Germline V gene data show CDR1 as SEHNR and CDR2 as FQNEAQ (reference sequence). V was pared by 5 bases and J by 6 bases, with 20 bases between. The CDR3 sequence: CASSPGGIEPLNIQYF. CDR3 sequence (DNA): TGTGCCAGCAGCCCCGGAGGGATAGAGCCTCTAAACATTCAGTACTTC.

This clone showed up just once. V and J are TRBV9 and TRBJ2-2, with TRBD2 matching 8 bases. V was clipped by 2 bases and J by 5 bases; unmatched bases: 14. From germline, CDR1 is SGDLS and CDR2 YYNGEE. This CDR3 comprises 18 residues. The CDR3 loop is CASSVNPSGGGATGELFF. In nucleotides, the CDR3 is TGTGCCAGCAGCGTTAATCCCAGCGGGGGAGGGGCAACCGGGGAGCTGTTTTTT. The variable domain in full, with the rest retrieved from reference TRBV9 and TRBJ2-2, is DSGVTQTPKHLITATGQRVTLRCSPRSGDLSVYWYQQSLDQGLQFLIQYYNGEERAKGNILERFSAQQFPDLHSELNLSSLELGDSALYFCASSVNPSGGGATGELFFGEGSRLTVL.

CDR3 protein: CASSFLAGVNEQFF. For the CDR3, the DNA is TGTGCCAGCAGCTTCCTAGCGGGAGTCAATGAGCAGTTCTTC. This sequence joins TRBV7-8 and TRBJ2-1; 10 bases line up with TRBD2. The germline V gene has CDR1 SGHVS and CDR2 FQNEAQ. V shed 3 bases and J 6 bases; nucleotides not matched to a gene: 2. The CDR3 is 14 amino acids.

This chain joins TRBV9 and TRBJ1-2; 9 bases are shared with TRBD1. The CDR3 is 16 residues long. The ends lost 0 bases at V and 2 bases at J; junction bases unmatched: 5. Germline values: CDR1 SGDLS, CDR2 YYNGEE. CDR3 in DNA: TGTGCCAGCAGCGTAGACCCAACAGGGGGCAACTATGGCTACACCTTC. As protein: CASSVDPTGGNYGYTF.

The J gene is TRBJ2-7, the V gene TRBV9; no reliable D call. CDR3 length: 13 residues. Trimming removed 0 bases from V and 4 bases from J, with 8 bases in between. Germline V lookup: CDR1 SGDLS, CDR2 YYNGEE. This CDR3 reads CASSVGFGYEQYF. CDR3 bases: TGTGCCAGCAGCGTAGGGTTCGGATACGAGCAGTACTTC.

This chain connects TRBV19 to TRBJ2-1; TRBD2 matches 8 bases. Germline CDR1 LNHDA, CDR2 SQIVND (reference sequence). J lost 8 bases, V lost 5 bases, and 14 bases had no gene match. This CDR3 has 16 amino acids. The CDR3: CASSLFISGRVHEQFF. The DNA of the CDR3 is TGTGCCAGTAGTCTTTTTATCAGCGGGAGAGTCCATGAGCAGTTCTTC. Based on the CDR3 plus reference TRBV19 and TRBJ2-1, the full variable domain is DGGITQSPKYLFRKEGQNVTLSCEQNLNHDAMYWYRQDPGQGLRLIYYSQIVNDFQKGDIAEGYSVSREKKESFPLTVTSAQKNPTAFYLCASSLFISGRVHEQFFGPGTRLTVL.

The CDR3 DNA sequence: TGTGCCAGCAGCTTAAGTGGTTCAGGGGGCGAATACGAGCAGTACTTC. This translates into CASSLSGSGGEYEQYF. The genes are TRBV7-9 and TRBJ2-7; 8 bases map to TRBD1. With 2 bases clipped from V and 4 bases from J, the junction kept 10 bases outside the gene matches. The CDR3 loop spans 16 amino acids. Germline V gives CDR1 SEHNR, CDR2 FQNEAQ (reference sequence).

V and J are TRBV28 and TRBJ2-7; 8 positions match TRBD2. J was trimmed by 1 base and V by 4 bases; bases with no gene match: 6. This CDR3 spans 15 amino acids. Germline CDR1 reads MDHEN; CDR2 reads SYDVKM. CDR3 nucleotides: TGTGCCAGCAGTTCTCTCAGCGGGAGATCCTACGAGCAGTACTTC. Amino acid sequence: CASSSLSGRSYEQYF.

This clone was seen once. This chain connects TRBV4-1 to TRBJ2-3, with 12 bases matching TRBD2. This CDR3 spans 16 amino acids. The junction had 6 bases not matched to a gene; V was cut back by 3 bases and J by 5 bases. Germline V gives CDR1 MGHRA, CDR2 YSYEKL. The CDR3 spells CASSHPSGRAGDTQYF. The CDR3 DNA reads TGCGCCAGCAGCCACCCTAGCGGGAGGGCCGGAGATACGCAGTATTTT.

Notes on this clone: One junction end does not reproduce the germline sequence, and a read error may be involved. This chain joins TRBV5-6 and TRBJ1-1, with D uncertain. Germline-derived CDR1 and CDR2 are SGHDT and YYEEEE. The CDR3 covers 13 residues. Here the CDR3 reads CASGLVQNTEAFF. The DNA of the CDR3 is TGTGCCAGCGGCTTGGTCCAAAACACTGAAGCTTTCTTT.

V usage is TRBV4-2 and J usage is TRBJ1-2; 8 bases map to TRBD1. Germline V gives CDR1 LGHNA, CDR2 YNFKEQ. Trimming removed 4 bases from V and 8 bases from J; junction bases left unmatched: 6. CDR3 length: 13 residues. The CDR3 loop is CASSLGQERGYTF. Here the CDR3 DNA reads TGTGCCAGCAGCCTGGGACAGGAGAGGGGCTACACCTTC.

Relative to its sample, this clone is medium-sized. The rearrangement uses TRBV5-6 and TRBJ1-2, with a possible D match to TRBD1 (5 bases). Trimming removed 2 bases at V and 8 bases at J, with 19 bases between. From germline, CDR1 is SGHDT and CDR2 YYEEEE. The CDR3 sequence is 15 residues long. The CDR3 DNA is TGTGCCAGCAGCTTTACGTCCGGGGCGCGTGGAGGCTACACCTTC. Its translation: CASSFTSGARGGYTF.

The chain recombines TRBV2 with TRBJ1-5, with 7 bases fitting TRBD1. The CDR3 sequence is 16 residues long. After removal of 5 bases from V and 3 bases from J, the junction contained 10 bases not matched to a gene. Germline values: CDR1 SNHLY, CDR2 FYNNEI. CDR3 in amino acids: CASSLVTGPNNQPQHF. CDR3 bases: TGTGCCAGCAGTTTAGTGACAGGGCCAAACAATCAGCCCCAGCATTTT.